The source of this TCR beta chain is a study of shared clonotypes between healthy human individuals (dated by TCRdb to about 2020). Context from the whole study: The cohort included a few men and a couple of women between 18 and 49 years of age. Between about 0.8 and 9 billion PBMCs per donor were obtained by leukapheresis. To estimate repertoire size and how much clonotype sharing occurs between individuals, the study deeply sequenced the blood TCR repertoires of five healthy adults. Different laboratories and diverse techniques were used to prepare libraries and sequence TCR repertoires, to increase sequencing depth and limit assay-specific biases. For each donor, three plates each were used for CD4 naive and CD4 memory, two plates were used for CD8 naive, and one plate was used for CD8 memory.

The donors were healthy, HIV-negative adults who had no recently reported acute infections or vaccinations. All donors were Caucasian adults living in Nashville, Tennessee, USA. Magnetic negative selection was used to enrich CD4+ T cells, after which naive cells were positively selected on CD45RA and the negative fraction became the memory subset. Blood was collected by leukapheresis, and PBMCs were isolated by Ficoll-Histopaque density gradient centrifugation and then cryopreserved in liquid nitrogen vapor phase. Analytical flow cytometry was used to check the purity and quantity of each magnetically sorted T cell population. From each sorted fraction, genomic DNA was isolated and quantified by UV absorbance on a Nanodrop 2000c. The CDR3 goes from the cysteine to the phenylalanine over 17 residues. Just the 51-base CDR3 DNA is kept, in frame starting at base 1. The junction carries 18 bases between V and J, which are trimmed by 4 bases and 3 bases respectively. Based on the germline V gene (reference sequence), the CDR1 and CDR2 sequences are SEHNR and FQNEAQ.

Details on this clone: The antigen it recognizes is unknown. The input lacks base qualities; no much larger clone sits a single base away.

On the study overall, not on this receptor specifically: Pairwise subsampling indicated that sequencing depth was expected to affect the degree of clonotype sharing among donors. Sampling was restricted to blood, and TCR repertoires in tissues likely differ from the TCR repertoires found in blood. Even with the large sequencing depth, rarefaction of the sorted-subset datasets indicated that sequencing was incomplete. Naive subsets generally had larger estimated clonotype richness than memory subsets. About 5% of naive CD4, 3.5% of naive CD8, roughly 2.5% of memory CD4, and around 0.42% of memory CD8 clonotypes were shared across several donors. Compared with non-shared clonotypes, clonotypes shared by all four sorted-subset donors had higher generation probabilities. The small number of donors limited the genetic and exposure-history diversity represented.

Using the deep immunoSEQ assay, TCR CDR3 regions were amplified from genomic DNA by multiplex PCR. Extracted genomic DNA from each cell subset was spread evenly across all wells of several immunoSEQ 96-well plates, with each plate serving as a replicate. For sorted subsets, each replicate PCR was loaded with 150 to 250 ng genomic DNA, equivalent to some 27,000 T cell genomes. Purified libraries were quantified with a Qubit 3.0 fluorometer, sized on a Bioanalyzer 2100, and re-quantified with the KAPA Library Quantification kit. Each immunoSEQ 96-well plate was sequenced on its own single-read 150-cycle Illumina NextSeq 550 flow cell. Turning to the authors' computational methods: The immunoSEQ output contained only junctional sequences without quality scores, so filtering could not match that applied to full-length reads. Sequences were annotated with PyIR, a Python wrapper for IgBLAST v1.9, and V/J genes and CDR3 were assigned using IMGT germline references. Reads with weak V/J assignments (E-value above 1e-6), missing CDR3, stop codons, out-of-frame junctions, or ambiguous translated residues were removed. A V3J clonotype was defined by an identical inferred V gene, J gene, and CDR3 amino acid sequence. To compute the percentage overlap between repertoires, the number of shared unique clonotypes was divided by the size of the smaller repertoire. Richness of each repertoire was evaluated using RTK rarefaction, the Chao1 estimator, and Recon v2.1 estimates of unobserved clonotypes. For all TCRbeta clonotypes obtained by the gDNA method from a few donors, generation probabilities were computed with OLGA. The clones in this table, taken by TCRdb from immuneACCESS, are in-frame only. Not every clone is retained; where verified, under half of the shortfall comes from an unresolved V gene, and the cause of the rest is unknown. The DNA was the basis for D and trimming; V, J and clone size are from that table. The sample profile shows 2.5 million or so clones; approximately 94% of them were found once. Of the sample, over 0.12% falls within the top ten clones.

The sequence was obtained from a man between 18 and 35 years old in good health. The rearrangement joined TRBV7-9 to TRBJ1-4; 5 matching bases give a weak D call of TRBD1. Sequencing input: naive CD4+ T cells sorted from blood. This sample's cell subset or site label indicates: CD45RA+ positively selected. The CDR3 has the sequence CASSSAGTRMSNEKLFF. The nucleotide sequence reads as follows: TGTGCCAGCAGCTCCGCAGGGACTCGAATGTCTAATGAAAAACTGTTTTTT. Supplemented by the reference TRBV7-9 and TRBJ1-4 proteins around the CDR3, the complete variable domain is DTGVSQNPRHKITKRGQNVTFRCDPISEHNRLYWYRQTLGQGPEFLTYFQNEAQLEKSRLLSDRFSAERPKGSFSTLEIQRTEQGDSAMYLCASSSAGTRMSNEKLFFGSGTQLSVL.